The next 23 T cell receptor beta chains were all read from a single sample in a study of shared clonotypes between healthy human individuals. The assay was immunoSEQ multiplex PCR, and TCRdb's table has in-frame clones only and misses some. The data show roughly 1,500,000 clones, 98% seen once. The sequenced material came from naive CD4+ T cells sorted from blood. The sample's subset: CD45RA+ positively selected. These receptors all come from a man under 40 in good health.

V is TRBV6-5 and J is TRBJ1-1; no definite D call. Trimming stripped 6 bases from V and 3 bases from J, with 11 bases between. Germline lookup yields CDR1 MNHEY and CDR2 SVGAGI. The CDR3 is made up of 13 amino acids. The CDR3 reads CASSRRQYTEAFF. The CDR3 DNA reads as TGTGCCAGCAGCCGTCGACAATACACTGAAGCTTTCTTT.

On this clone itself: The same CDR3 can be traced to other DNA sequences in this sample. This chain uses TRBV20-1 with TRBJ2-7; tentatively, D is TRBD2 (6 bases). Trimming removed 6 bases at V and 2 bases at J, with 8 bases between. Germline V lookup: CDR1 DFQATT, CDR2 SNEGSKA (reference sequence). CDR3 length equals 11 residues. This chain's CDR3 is CSAGSTYEQYF. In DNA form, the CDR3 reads TGCAGTGCCGGGAGCACCTACGAGCAGTACTTC.

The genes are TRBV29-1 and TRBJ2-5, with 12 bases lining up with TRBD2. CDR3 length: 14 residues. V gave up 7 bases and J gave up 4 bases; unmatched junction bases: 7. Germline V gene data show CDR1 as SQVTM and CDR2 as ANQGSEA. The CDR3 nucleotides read TGCAGCGGGACCCAACTAGCGGGAGGAGAGACCCAGTACTTC. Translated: CSGTQLAGGETQYF.

The CDR3 spells CSVGQDSTDTQYF. The CDR3 DNA reads as TGCAGCGTTGGACAGGACAGCACAGATACGCAGTATTTT. This chain joins TRBV29-1 and TRBJ2-3, with D maybe TRBD1 (6 bases). V was clipped by 4 bases and J by 0 bases, with 8 bases between them. This CDR3 has 13 residues. Germline V CDR1 and CDR2: SQVTM, ANQGSEA.

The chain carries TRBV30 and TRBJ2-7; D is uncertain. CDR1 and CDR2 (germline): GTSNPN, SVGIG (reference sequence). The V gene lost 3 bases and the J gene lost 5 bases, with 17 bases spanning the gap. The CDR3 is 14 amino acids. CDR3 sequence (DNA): TGTGCCTGGAGGCAGACGGATTACGTTAACGAGCAGTACTTC. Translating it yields CAWRQTDYVNEQYF. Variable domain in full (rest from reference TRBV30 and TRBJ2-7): SQTIHQWPATLVQPVGSPLSLECTVEGTSNPNLYWYRQAAGRGLQLLFYSVGIGQISSEVPQNLSASRPQDRQFILSSKKLLLSDSGFYLCAWRQTDYVNEQYFGPGTRLTVT.

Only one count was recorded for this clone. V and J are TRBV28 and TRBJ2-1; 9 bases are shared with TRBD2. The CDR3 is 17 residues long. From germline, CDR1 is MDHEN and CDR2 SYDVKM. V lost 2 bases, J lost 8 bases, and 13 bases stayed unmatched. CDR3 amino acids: CASSLRWLAGSGDEQFF. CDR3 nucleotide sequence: TGTGCCAGCAGTTTAAGGTGGCTAGCGGGGTCTGGGGATGAGCAGTTCTTC.

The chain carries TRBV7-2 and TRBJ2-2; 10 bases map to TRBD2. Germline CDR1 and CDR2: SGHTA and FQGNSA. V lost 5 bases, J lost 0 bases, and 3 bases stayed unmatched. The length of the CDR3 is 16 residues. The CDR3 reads CASSLSGGANTGELFF. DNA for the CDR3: TGTGCCAGCAGCCTCAGCGGGGGGGCGAACACCGGGGAGCTGTTTTTT.

CDR3 region: CASSSLRWASNQPQHF. In nucleotides, the CDR3 is TGTGCCAGCAGTTCTCTAAGGTGGGCTAGCAATCAGCCCCAGCATTTT. This chain uses TRBV6-5 with TRBJ1-5; D gene uncertain. CDR3 length equals 16 residues. Per the germline V gene, CDR1 is MNHEY and CDR2 is SVGAGI. Trimming pared 4 bases from V and 0 bases from J, leaving 13 bases between.

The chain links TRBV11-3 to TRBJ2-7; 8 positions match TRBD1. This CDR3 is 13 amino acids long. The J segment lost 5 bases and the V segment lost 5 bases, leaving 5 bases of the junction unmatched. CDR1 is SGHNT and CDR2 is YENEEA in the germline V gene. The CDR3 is CASSRQGFHEQYF. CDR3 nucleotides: TGTGCCAGCAGCCGACAGGGGTTCCACGAGCAGTACTTC.

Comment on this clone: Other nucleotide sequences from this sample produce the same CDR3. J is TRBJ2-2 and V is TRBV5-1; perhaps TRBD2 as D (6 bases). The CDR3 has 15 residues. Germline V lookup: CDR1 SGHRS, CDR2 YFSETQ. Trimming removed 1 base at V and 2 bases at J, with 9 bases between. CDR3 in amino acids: CASSLRAGNTGELFF. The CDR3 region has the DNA TGCGCCAGCAGCTTGAGGGCGGGAAACACCGGGGAGCTGTTTTTT.

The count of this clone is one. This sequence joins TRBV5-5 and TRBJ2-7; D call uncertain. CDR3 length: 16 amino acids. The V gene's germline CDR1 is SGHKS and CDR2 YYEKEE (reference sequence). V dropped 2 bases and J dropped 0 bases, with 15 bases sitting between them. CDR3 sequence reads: CASSFVSGPSSYEQYF. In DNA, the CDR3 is TGTGCCAGCAGCTTTGTGTCCGGGCCTAGCTCCTACGAGCAGTACTTC.

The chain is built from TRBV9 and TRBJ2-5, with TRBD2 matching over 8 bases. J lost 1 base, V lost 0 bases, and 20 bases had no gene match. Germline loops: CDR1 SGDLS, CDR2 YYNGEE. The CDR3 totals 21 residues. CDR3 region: CASSVAGGAPPPAGAQETQYF. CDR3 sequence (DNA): TGTGCCAGCAGCGTAGCGGGTGGAGCTCCCCCCCCAGCGGGAGCCCAAGAGACCCAGTACTTC.

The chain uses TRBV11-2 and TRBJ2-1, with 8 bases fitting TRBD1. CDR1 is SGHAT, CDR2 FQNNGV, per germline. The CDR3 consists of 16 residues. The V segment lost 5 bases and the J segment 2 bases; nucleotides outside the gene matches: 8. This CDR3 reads CASSTIRGRPYNEQFF. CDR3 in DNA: TGTGCCAGCAGCACCATCAGGGGGCGCCCCTACAATGAGCAGTTCTTC.

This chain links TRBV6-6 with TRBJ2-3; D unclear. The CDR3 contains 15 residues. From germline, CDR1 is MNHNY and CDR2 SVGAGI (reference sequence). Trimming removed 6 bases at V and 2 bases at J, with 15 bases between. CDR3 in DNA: TGTGCCAGCAGGGACCCTCGAACGTACACAGATACGCAGTATTTT. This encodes CASRDPRTYTDTQYF.

The CDR3 DNA reads as TGTGCCAGCAGCTTAGCGAAGACAGGGATCGGGGAGCTGTTTTTT. Translating gives CASSLAKTGIGELFF. The rearrangement uses TRBV7-2 and TRBJ2-2; 7 bases are a match to TRBD1. With 0 bases clipped from V and 7 bases from J, the junction kept 5 bases outside the gene matches. The CDR3 is 15 amino acids. Per the germline V gene, CDR1 is SGHTA and CDR2 is FQGNSA.

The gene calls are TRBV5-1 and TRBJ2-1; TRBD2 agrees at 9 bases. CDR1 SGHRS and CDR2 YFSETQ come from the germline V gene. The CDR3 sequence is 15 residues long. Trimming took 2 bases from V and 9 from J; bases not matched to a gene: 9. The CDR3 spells CASSFASGTTGEQFF. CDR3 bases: TGCGCCAGCAGCTTCGCTAGCGGGACCACAGGTGAGCAGTTCTTC.

Here the CDR3 reads CASSSNSNTGELFF. In nucleotides, the CDR3 is TGTGCCAGCAGTTCAAACTCGAACACCGGGGAGCTGTTTTTT. This chain joins TRBV6-4 and TRBJ2-2; D unclear. The CDR3 runs 14 residues. Looked up from germline, CDR1 is MRHNA and CDR2 is SNTAGT. Trimming took off 5 bases at V and 0 bases at J, with 7 bases between the two ends.

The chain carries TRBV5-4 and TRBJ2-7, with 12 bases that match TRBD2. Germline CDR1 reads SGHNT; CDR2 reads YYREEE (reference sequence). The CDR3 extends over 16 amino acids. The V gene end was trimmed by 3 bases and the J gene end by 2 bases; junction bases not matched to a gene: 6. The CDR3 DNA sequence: TGTGCCAGCAGCTCGGTACTAGCGGGAGGCCCCTACGAGCAGTACTTC. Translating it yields CASSSVLAGGPYEQYF.

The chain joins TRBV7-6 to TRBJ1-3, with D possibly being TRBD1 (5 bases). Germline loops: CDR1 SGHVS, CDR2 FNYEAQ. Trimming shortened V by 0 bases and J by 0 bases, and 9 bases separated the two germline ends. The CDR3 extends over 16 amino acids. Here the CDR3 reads CASSLAKGSSGNTIYF. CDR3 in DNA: TGTGCCAGCAGCTTAGCGAAGGGGAGCTCTGGAAACACCATATATTTT.

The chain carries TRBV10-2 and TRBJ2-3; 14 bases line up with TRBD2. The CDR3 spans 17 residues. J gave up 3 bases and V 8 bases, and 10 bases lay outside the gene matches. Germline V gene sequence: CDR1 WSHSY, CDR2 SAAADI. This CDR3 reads CASRAGTSGSRTDTQYF. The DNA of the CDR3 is TGCGCCAGCCGAGCCGGGACTAGCGGGAGTAGAACAGATACGCAGTATTTT.

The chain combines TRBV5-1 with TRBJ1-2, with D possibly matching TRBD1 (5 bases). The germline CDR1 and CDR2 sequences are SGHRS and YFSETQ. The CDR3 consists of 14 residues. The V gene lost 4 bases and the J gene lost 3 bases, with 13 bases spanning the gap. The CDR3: CASSLQGLHYGYTF. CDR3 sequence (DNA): TGCGCCAGCAGCCTTCAGGGATTGCACTATGGCTACACCTTC.

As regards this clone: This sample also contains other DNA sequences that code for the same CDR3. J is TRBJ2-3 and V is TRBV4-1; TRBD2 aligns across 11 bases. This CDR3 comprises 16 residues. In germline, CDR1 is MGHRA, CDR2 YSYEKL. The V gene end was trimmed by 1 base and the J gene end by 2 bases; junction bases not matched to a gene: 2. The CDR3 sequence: CASSQGLAGFTDTQYF. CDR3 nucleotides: TGCGCCAGCAGCCAAGGACTAGCGGGATTCACAGATACGCAGTATTTT.

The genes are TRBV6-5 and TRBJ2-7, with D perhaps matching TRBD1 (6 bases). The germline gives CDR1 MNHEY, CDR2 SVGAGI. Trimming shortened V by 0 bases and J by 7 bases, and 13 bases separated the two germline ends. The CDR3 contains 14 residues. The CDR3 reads CASSYSQGLGEQYF. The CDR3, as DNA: TGTGCCAGCAGTTACTCCCAGGGGCTGGGGGAGCAGTACTTC.